Presented here are 18 T cell receptor beta chains from one specimen sequenced in a study of T cell clonality in common variable immunodeficiency. Here immunoSEQ multiplex PCR was the method, and the copy in TCRdb shows in-frame clones only, minus some. Sampling found 55,000 or so clones, none seen once. Sequencing was done on a sample of peripheral blood mononuclear cells. All receptors derive from a person aged 18 to 75 in good health.

This clone was recorded at least ten times. Coverage ceases 3 residues before the CDR3 finishes, and the germline J gene fills in the end. This sequence joins TRBV6-2 or TRBV6-3 and TRBJ2-5, with D tentatively TRBD1 (6 bases). This CDR3 is 13 amino acids long. V was pared by 6 bases and J by 5 bases, with 13 bases between. Per the germline V gene, CDR1 is MNHEY and CDR2 is SVGEGT. The sequenced CDR3 bases are TGTGCCAGCAGCCAAGGACAGAGGGAGACC. Translation: CASSQGQRET. The whole CDR3 protein reads CASSQGQRETQYF.

This clone has at least ten counts. The CDR3 is cut off 3 residues early in the read; its end comes from the germline J gene. The rearrangement joins TRBV29-1 to TRBJ1-2; 11 nucleotides line up with TRBD1. V shed 4 bases, J shed 3 bases, and the junction held 4 bases outside the gene matches. The CDR3 spans 14 residues. CDR1 and CDR2 (germline): SQVTM, ANQGSEA. Incomplete CDR3 DNA: TGCAGCGTTGGACGGGACAGGGGGTACTATGGC. It codes for CSVGRDRGYYG. The entire CDR3 protein reads CSVGRDRGYYGYTF. Drawing the rest from reference TRBV29-1 and TRBJ1-2, the complete variable domain is SAVISQKPSRDICQRGTSLTIQCQVDSQVTMMFWYRQQPGQSLTLIATANQGSEATYESGFVIDKFPISRPNLTFSTLTVSNMSPEDSSIYLCSVGRDRGYYGYTFGSGTRLTVV.

Of note for this clone: The read gets to within 3 residues of the CDR3 end, and the germline J gene fills in the rest. The chain joins TRBV30 to TRBJ1-2; no firm D call. Germline assignment: CDR1 GTSNPN and CDR2 SVGIG (reference sequence). This CDR3 region has 14 residues. The part of the CDR3 DNA that was read is TGTGCCTGGAAGACTAGCGGGATAACAGATACC. Protein product: CAWKTSGITDT. The entire CDR3 protein reads CAWKTSGITDTYTF.

This clone has ten or more counts. Read coverage stops 3 residues before the CDR3 terminus; the germline J gene supplies the remainder. The V call is TRBV5-1, the J call TRBJ1-1; TRBD1 aligns across 10 bases. V trimming: 5 bases; J trimming: 1 base; junction bases outside the gene matches: 5. The CDR3 has 15 residues. Germline V gene data show CDR1 as SGHRS and CDR2 as YFSETQ. The CDR3 DNA, read in part, is TGCGCCAGCAGAGGACAGGGGGAGAGGAACACTGAA. Protein sequence: CASRGQGERNTE. The entire CDR3 protein is CASRGQGERNTEAFF.

This clone appeared many times. The read ends 3 residues early relative to the CDR3; the germline J gene fills the gap. The chain uses TRBV29-1 and TRBJ1-2; 7 positions match TRBD1. The CDR3 has 14 residues. Germline V gene data show CDR1 as SQVTM and CDR2 as ANQGSEA. The trim removed 0 bases at V and 6 bases at J, leaving 7 bases unmatched. The CDR3 bases that were read are TGCAGCGTTGAAGATAGCAGGGACAGAAATGGC. Translated: CSVEDSRDRNG. The whole CDR3 region reads CSVEDSRDRNGYTF.

This clone was counted ten times or more. The CDR3 is cut off 3 residues early in the read; its end comes from the germline J gene. The chain employs TRBV20-1 and TRBJ2-5, with TRBD2 matching over 14 bases. From germline, CDR1 is DFQATT and CDR2 SNEGSKA (reference sequence). Trimming took 0 bases from V and 5 from J; bases not matched to a gene: 8. The length of the CDR3 is 17 residues. This CDR3 reads CSAREMTSGRVWETQYF. The DNA read from the CDR3 is TGCAGTGCTAGAGAGATGACTAGCGGGAGGGTCTGGGAGACC.

This clone was counted at least ten times. Read sequence stops 3 residues before the CDR3 end, and the germline J gene provides the missing end. The J gene is TRBJ1-2, the V gene TRBV19; D may be TRBD1 (6 bases). The germline CDR1 and CDR2 sequences are LNHDA and SQIVND (reference sequence). V was clipped by 8 bases and J by 5 bases, with 12 bases between them. This CDR3 region has 12 residues. Incomplete CDR3 DNA: TGTGCCAGTTCGGGACAAGTATATGGC. Protein product: CASSGQVYG. The complete CDR3 sequence is CASSGQVYGYTF.

The CDR3 loop reads CASSYQGGAYGYTF. The sequenced CDR3 bases are TGTGCCAGCAGTTACCAGGGTGGAGCCTATGGC. This sequence joins TRBV2 and TRBJ1-2, with D perhaps TRBD1 (5 bases). Read sequence stops 3 residues before the CDR3 end, and the germline J gene provides the missing end. This CDR3 is 14 amino acids long. Trimming took 5 bases from V and 4 from J, leaving 14 bases between them. The V gene's germline CDR1 is SNHLY and CDR2 FYNNEI. The full variable domain, in which reference TRBV2 and TRBJ1-2 provide the parts outside the CDR3, is EPEVTQTPSHQVTQMGQEVILRCVPISNHLYFYWYRQILGQKVEFLVSFYNNEISEKSEIFDDQFSVERPDGSNFTLKIRSTKLEDSAMYFCASSYQGGAYGYTFGSGTRLTVV.

The sample holds a few counts of this clone. The read halts 3 residues ahead of the CDR3 end, with the missing end drawn from the germline J gene. This sequence joins TRBV10-2 and TRBJ1-2, with 7 bases aligning to TRBD1. V trimming: 7 bases; J trimming: 6 bases; junction bases outside the gene matches: 5. Looked up from germline, CDR1 is WSHSY and CDR2 is SAAADI. This CDR3 spans 12 amino acids. The part of the CDR3 DNA that was read is TGCGCCAGCACCAAGGGGGCGGATGGC. Amino acids: CASTKGADG. In full, the CDR3 is CASTKGADGYTF.

At least ten counts were recorded for this clone. The observed sequence ends 3 residues before the CDR3 terminus, with the missing tail filled in from the germline J gene. The chain combines TRBV29-1 with TRBJ2-4, with D possibly being TRBD1 (5 bases). Germline V gives CDR1 SQVTM, CDR2 ANQGSEA. This CDR3 contains 12 residues. Trimming removed 4 bases from V and 5 bases from J, with 9 bases in between. The CDR3 sequence is CSVVTGQNIQYF. The DNA read from the CDR3 is TGCAGCGTTGTCACAGGACAAAACATT.

The table lists this clone with many counts. Coverage ceases 3 residues before the CDR3 finishes, and the germline J gene fills in the end. The rearrangement links TRBV18 to TRBJ2-3, with TRBD1 matching over 7 bases. Trimming at V came to 6 bases and at J to 1 base, leaving 7 bases not matched to a gene. The CDR3 has 15 amino acids. Germline V CDR1 and CDR2: KGHSH, LQKENI. CDR3 bases read: TGTGCCAGCTCGCGTGACGGGACAGGCACAGATACG. It codes for CASSRDGTGTDT. The entire CDR3 reads CASSRDGTGTDTQYF.

This clone was seen many times. The read terminates 3 residues before the CDR3 end, so the remaining end is supplied by the germline J gene. The chain employs TRBV16 and TRBJ1-1; D is possibly TRBD1 (5 bases). CDR3 length: 15 amino acids. CDR1 and CDR2 (germline): KGHSY, FQNENV. V lost 1 base to trimming and J lost 2 bases, with 11 bases between them. The CDR3 bases that were read are TGTGCCAGCAGCCAATTCTGGGGGACTAACACTGAA. The encoded protein is CASSQFWGTNTE. The CDR3, in full, reads CASSQFWGTNTEAFF.

This clone was picked up many times. The read ends 3 residues before the CDR3 terminus; that terminus is restored from the germline J gene. The V gene is TRBV5-1, the J gene TRBJ2-1, with 10 positions matching TRBD2. V trimming: 3 bases; J trimming: 9 bases; junction bases outside the gene matches: 6. Germline CDR1 and CDR2: SGHRS and YFSETQ. The CDR3 contains 14 residues. The CDR3 DNA, read in part, is TGCGCCAGCAGCTGGAGCGGGGGGGCTATTGAG. Translating it yields CASSWSGGAIE. The full CDR3 protein reads CASSWSGGAIEQFF.

There are many counts of this clone. The read terminates 3 residues before the CDR3 end, so the remaining end is supplied by the germline J gene. The chain joins TRBV11-2 to TRBJ2-3; 7 nucleotides line up with TRBD2. This CDR3 comprises 14 residues. CDR1 and CDR2 from the germline V gene are SGHAT and FQNNGV. Trimming removed 2 bases from V and 5 bases from J; junction bases left unmatched: 4. Incomplete CDR3 DNA: TGTGCCAGCAGCTTAACCAGGGAGGGAGATACG. Translating gives CASSLTREGDT. The entire CDR3 protein is CASSLTREGDTQYF.

On this clone: From the germline J gene comes the end of the CDR3, since the read stops 3 residues before it. V is TRBV19 and J is TRBJ2-4, with 7 bases matching TRBD1. CDR3 length: 13 residues. Germline CDR1 LNHDA, CDR2 SQIVND (reference sequence). CDR3 bases read: TGTGCCAGTAGCTGGACAGGATTCTATGGT. It is translated as CASSWTGFYG. The full CDR3 protein reads CASSWTGFYGQYF.

This clone was seen ten or more times. The read stops 3 residues short of the end of the CDR3; the missing end is completed from the germline J gene. The genes are TRBV5-6 and TRBJ1-1, with a tentative D call TRBD1 (6 bases). V dropped 0 bases and J dropped 5 bases, with 11 bases sitting between them. The CDR3 has 14 residues. Germline CDR1 SGHDT, CDR2 YYEEEE. The part of the CDR3 DNA that was read is TGTGCCAGCAGCTTGGGGGGGCGCGGGACTGAA. Its translation is CASSLGGRGTE. The full CDR3 is CASSLGGRGTEAFF.

This clone appeared many times. The read ends 3 residues shy of where the CDR3 ends; the end is completed using the germline J gene. V usage is TRBV20-1 and J usage is TRBJ2-4, with D tentatively TRBD1 (5 bases). The CDR3 covers 13 residues. The germline V gene has CDR1 DFQATT and CDR2 SNEGSKA (reference sequence). CDR3 protein: CSAKNDRTPRQYF. CDR3 bases read: TGCAGTGCTAAAAATGACAGAACCCCCCGT.

This clone was observed many times. The CDR3 extends 3 residues past the end of the read, so its final part is completed from the germline J gene. The rearrangement uses TRBV19 and TRBJ1-1, with D unclear. Trimming removed 7 bases at V and 1 base at J, with 10 bases between. The length of the CDR3 is 13 residues. Germline V gene sequence: CDR1 LNHDA, CDR2 SQIVND (reference sequence). CDR3 bases read: TGTGCCAGTACCGTCATCGGGAACACTGAA. This encodes CASTVIGNTE. The complete CDR3 reads CASTVIGNTEAFF. Using reference TRBV19 and TRBJ1-1 for the parts outside the CDR3, the full variable domain is DGGITQSPKYLFRKEGQNVTLSCEQNLNHDAMYWYRQDPGQGLRLIYYSQIVNDFQKGDIAEGYSVSREKKESFPLTVTSAQKNPTAFYLCASTVIGNTEAFFGQGTRLTVV.